This entry lists 32 T cell receptor beta chains sequenced from one sample in a study of early T cells in non-severe SARS-CoV-2 infection. Each CDR3 protein is one row after TCRdb ran MiXCR on the 5' RACE reads. The repertoire consists of 80,000 to 95,000 distinct CDR3 sequences, with approximately 17% occurring once and the leading ten covering roughly 4.7%. Source: whole blood, taken at baseline. The source of these receptors is an adult who was a healthcare worker with PCR-confirmed SARS-CoV-2 infection or an uninfected control (not recorded which).

This clonotype came up many times. The CDR3 sequence is CASSLGRKAEKLFF. CDR3 DNA sequence: TGTGCCAGCAGTTTAGGCAGGAAGGCGGAAAAACTGTTTTTT. The V gene is TRBV12-3 or TRBV12-4, the J gene TRBJ1-4; D gene ambiguous. This CDR3 spans 14 amino acids. Trimming cost V 1 base and J 8 bases, with 11 bases left between them.

There are a few counts of this clonotype. The rearrangement uses TRBV24-1 and TRBJ1-2, with D unresolved. The CDR3 totals 12 residues. V gave up 3 bases and J gave up 8 bases, with 9 bases separating them. CDR1 KGHDR and CDR2 SFDVKD come from the germline V gene. The CDR3 bases are TGTGCCACCAGTGATCGGGGAAAAGGCTACACCTTC. It encodes CATSDRGKGYTF.

This clonotype was observed many times. The rearrangement links TRBV6-2 or TRBV6-3 to TRBJ2-2; TRBD2 matches at 11 bases. The CDR3 is 16 residues long. Unmatched junction bases numbered 8, after V lost 5 bases and J lost 6 bases. Per germline, CDR1 MNHEY and CDR2 SVGEGT. CDR3 region: CASSHTGTSGAGELFF. Here the CDR3 DNA reads TGTGCCAGCAGTCATACCGGGACTAGCGGAGCCGGGGAGCTGTTTTTT.

This clonotype has only a few counts. Sequence at one end of the junction differs from germline and may be a read error. The DNA of the CDR3 is TGCAGTGTTAGACCCGGGACCGGGGATTTATACGAGCAGTACTTC. It encodes CSVRPGTGDLYEQYF. The V and J genes are TRBV20-1 and TRBJ2-7, with D tentatively TRBD1 or TRBD2 (5 bases each). The CDR3 is 15 amino acids. Germline-derived CDR1 and CDR2 are DFQATT and SNEGSKA (reference sequence).

This chain joins TRBV7-9 and TRBJ1-1, with TRBD1 identical over 8 bases. Germline CDR1 SEHNR, CDR2 FQNEAQ (reference sequence). V was pared by 4 bases and J by 5 bases, with 6 bases of the junction left unmatched. The CDR3 loop spans 14 amino acids. For the CDR3, the DNA is TGTGCCAGCAGCTCCGGACAGGGCAAGACTGAAGCTTTCTTT. Translated, it gives CASSSGQGKTEAFF.

The V call is TRBV3-1, the J call TRBJ1-6; D is undetermined. V gave up 0 bases and J gave up 8 bases, with 2 bases separating them. Looked up from germline, CDR1 is LGHDT and CDR2 is YNNKEL (reference sequence). The CDR3 runs 12 residues. CDR3 protein: CASSQDYSPLHF. The CDR3 region has the DNA TGTGCCAGCAGCCAAGATTATTCACCCCTCCACTTT.

The chain couples TRBV28 to TRBJ2-3, with TRBD2 identical over 7 bases. CDR1 is MDHEN and CDR2 is SYDVKM in the germline V gene. Unmatched junction bases numbered 12, after V lost 7 bases and J lost 2 bases. The CDR3 extends over 16 amino acids. CDR3 in DNA: TGTGCCAGCACTATGGGGATAGCGGGCGCCACAGATACGCAGTATTTT. This codes for CASTMGIAGATDTQYF.

The sample holds many counts of this clonotype. The chain uses TRBV4-3 and TRBJ1-1; D unresolved. Germline V lookup: CDR1 LGHNA, CDR2 YSLEER. The CDR3 spans 13 residues. V dropped 0 bases and J dropped 8 bases, with 10 bases sitting between them. This CDR3 reads CASSQDRAREAFF. The CDR3 DNA reads as TGCGCCAGCAGCCAAGATAGGGCCCGGGAAGCTTTCTTT.

Only a few counts were recorded for this clonotype. The chain has TRBV6-1 and TRBJ2-2; D not resolved. The CDR3 covers 13 residues. Looked up from germline, CDR1 is MNHNS and CDR2 is SASEGT. The V end lost 6 bases, the J end lost 3 bases, and 8 bases lay between the germline ends. CDR3 protein: CASRTWYTGELFF. The CDR3 region has the DNA TGTGCCAGCAGGACTTGGTACACCGGGGAGCTGTTTTTT.

The chain links TRBV12-3 or TRBV12-4 to TRBJ2-3; 7 nucleotides agree with TRBD1. This CDR3 has 16 residues. After removal of 3 bases from V and 0 bases from J, the junction contained 6 bases not matched to a gene. The CDR3 here is CASSLHRGRSTDTQYF. As DNA, the CDR3 is TGTGCCAGCAGTTTGCACAGGGGCCGGAGCACAGATACGCAGTATTTT.

This clonotype was picked up a small number of times. The chain has TRBV12-3 or TRBV12-4 and TRBJ1-1, with a tentative D call TRBD1 (6 bases). The CDR3 sequence is 14 residues long. V lost 3 bases to trimming and J lost 1 base, with 9 bases between them. The chain's CDR3 is CASSFTGTNTEAFF. The CDR3 region has the DNA TGTGCCAGCAGTTTTACAGGGACGAACACTGAAGCTTTCTTT.

This clonotype was observed a handful of times. This chain connects TRBV19 to TRBJ2-7; D tentatively reads TRBD1 or TRBD2 (5 bases each). The CDR3 loop spans 12 amino acids. Per the germline V gene, CDR1 is LNHDA and CDR2 is SQIVND (reference sequence). The V end was cut by 2 bases, the J end by 7 bases, with 9 bases between. The CDR3 region is CASSIPGREQYF. DNA for the CDR3: TGTGCCAGTAGTATACCGGGACGGGAGCAGTACTTC.

The rearrangement links TRBV20-1 to TRBJ2-5; D gene uncertain. Germline V gene sequence: CDR1 DFQATT, CDR2 SNEGSKA (reference sequence). V dropped 0 bases and J dropped 5 bases, with 13 bases sitting between them. The CDR3 covers 14 residues. The CDR3 DNA reads TGCAGTGCTAGAGATCCCTTCGCTACGGAGACCCAGTACTTC. Encoded protein: CSARDPFATETQYF.

This clonotype was counted between two and nine times. Written as DNA, the CDR3 is TGCGCCAGCAGCTTGTCAACGGGACTGAACACTGAAGCTTTCTTT. Translating it yields CASSLSTGLNTEAFF. The V and J genes are TRBV5-1 and TRBJ1-1; weak D call: TRBD1 (5 bases). This CDR3 spans 15 amino acids. Germline-derived CDR1 and CDR2 are SGHRS and YFSETQ. The V end lost 1 base, the J end lost 0 bases, and 10 bases lay between the germline ends. Full variable domain (outside the CDR3, taken from reference TRBV5-1 and TRBJ1-1): KAGVTQTPRYLIKTRGQQVTLSCSPISGHRSVSWYQQTPGQGLQFLFEYFSETQRNKGNFPGRFSGRQFSNSRSEMNVSTLELGDSALYLCASSLSTGLNTEAFFGQGTRLTVV.

This clonotype turned up a few times. J is TRBJ1-2 and V is TRBV3-1; possibly TRBD1 for D (6 bases). The CDR3 covers 14 residues. Between the trimmed V and J ends, which lost 4 bases and 5 bases, there was a span of 14 bases. The germline V gene encodes CDR1 LGHDT and CDR2 YNNKEL (reference sequence). The CDR3 protein is CASSPQGRGYGYTF. The CDR3 nucleotides read TGTGCCAGCAGCCCACAAGGCAGGGGATATGGCTACACCTTC.

The J gene is TRBJ2-3, the V gene TRBV7-8; no definite D call. The CDR3 is 14 amino acids. Trimming shortened V by 5 bases and J by 7 bases, and 16 bases separated the two germline ends. From germline, CDR1 is SGHVS and CDR2 FQNEAQ. The CDR3: CASSTLPPVHTQYF. The CDR3 nucleotides are TGTGCCAGCAGCACACTACCCCCCGTTCATACGCAGTATTTT. Based on the CDR3 plus reference TRBV7-8 and TRBJ2-3, the full variable domain is GAGVSQSPRYKVAKRGQDVALRCDPISGHVSLFWYQQALGQGPEFLTYFQNEAQLDKSGLPSDRFFAERPEGSVSTLKIQRTQQEDSAVYLCASSTLPPVHTQYFGPGTRLTVL.

The table lists this clonotype with a few counts. The V and J genes are TRBV19 and TRBJ2-7, with D perhaps given as TRBD1 or TRBD2 (5 bases each). V lost 3 bases and J lost 3, with 12 bases in between. The CDR3 runs to 14 residues. Looked up from germline, CDR1 is LNHDA and CDR2 is SQIVND (reference sequence). The DNA for the CDR3 is TGTGCCAGTAGTATGGGACCGATGAGCTACGAGCAGTACTTC. As protein: CASSMGPMSYEQYF.

The table lists this clonotype with a few counts. V usage is TRBV7-9 and J usage is TRBJ2-5; D is undetermined. Germline loops: CDR1 SEHNR, CDR2 FQNEAQ (reference sequence). Trimming took 6 bases from V and 3 from J, leaving 8 bases between them. The CDR3 runs 12 residues. The DNA of the CDR3 is TGTGCCAGCAGGGACGGAAAAGAGACCCAGTACTTC. This sequence encodes CASRDGKETQYF.

The sample holds many counts of this clonotype. The chain couples TRBV5-1 to TRBJ2-3; D is possibly TRBD2 (6 bases). The CDR3 extends over 17 amino acids. Trimming removed 1 base from V and 2 bases from J, with 17 bases in between. Germline CDR1 and CDR2: SGHRS and YFSETQ. CDR3 sequence (DNA): TGCGCCAGCAGCTTGAAACCGGACGGCGGGGCCACAGATACGCAGTATTTT. Encoded protein: CASSLKPDGGATDTQYF.

This clonotype was seen ten or more times. The chain is built from TRBV13 and TRBJ2-1; 9 bases align to TRBD2. V gave up 2 bases and J gave up 6 bases; unmatched junction bases: 8. The CDR3 consists of 16 residues. Germline assignment: CDR1 PRHDT and CDR2 FYEKMQ (reference sequence). CDR3 bases: TGTGCCAGCAGCTTAAGCGGGGGGCTAGCGGGCAATGAGCAGTTCTTC. Translated, it gives CASSLSGGLAGNEQFF.

V usage is TRBV2 and J usage is TRBJ2-5, with TRBD2 matching 9 bases. The CDR3 has 13 amino acids. The germline gives CDR1 SNHLY, CDR2 FYNNEI. The V gene end was trimmed by 4 bases and the J gene end by 6 bases; junction bases not matched to a gene: 3. The CDR3, as DNA: TGTGCCAGCAGTGGCCTAGCGGGACAGACCCAGTACTTC. It yields the protein CASSGLAGQTQYF.

The chain couples TRBV12-3 or TRBV12-4 to TRBJ2-4; weak D call: TRBD1 (5 bases). The CDR3 extends over 12 amino acids. The V end lost 5 bases, the J end lost 6 bases, and 8 bases lay between the germline ends. The CDR3 spells CASSPDRNIQYF. The CDR3 DNA reads as TGTGCCAGCAGTCCCGACAGAAACATTCAGTACTTC.

A few counts support this clonotype. This sequence joins TRBV29-1 and TRBJ2-1, with D maybe TRBD2 (5 bases). The V end was cut by 5 bases, the J end by 3 bases, with 11 bases between. The CDR3 totals 13 residues. CDR1 and CDR2 from the germline V gene are SQVTM and ANQGSEA. For the CDR3, the DNA is TGCAGCGTTCTGGACTGGAGCTACAATGAGCAGTTCTTC. It specifies CSVLDWSYNEQFF.

In its sample, this clonotype was seen a few times. V usage is TRBV21-1 and J usage is TRBJ1-3; the table assigns TRBD1, which was not confirmed against the DNA. TRBV21-1 is shown as a pseudogene. The CDR3 spans 14 residues. CDR3 nucleotides: TGTGCCGGACGGACAGGGTCGGGAGGAAACACCATATATTTT. Translated, it gives CAGRTGSGGNTIYF.

This clonotype was picked up a small number of times. The chain links TRBV6-2 or TRBV6-3 to TRBJ2-1, with 11 bases identical to TRBD1. J was trimmed by 7 bases and V by 0 bases; bases with no gene match: 8. The CDR3 sequence is 17 residues long. The germline V gene has CDR1 MNHEY and CDR2 SVGEGT. CDR3 residues: CASSYSIARDRGNEQFF. In DNA form, the CDR3 reads TGTGCCAGCAGTTACTCAATTGCCCGGGACAGGGGGAATGAGCAGTTCTTC.

V is TRBV4-3 and J is TRBJ2-7; TRBD2 matches at 7 bases. CDR1 is LGHNA, CDR2 YSLEER, per germline. CDR3 length: 17 amino acids. V lost 0 bases to trimming and J lost 4 bases; unmatched junction nucleotides: 12. The CDR3 bases are TGCGCCAGCAGCCAAGATTCAGTCCTAGCGGCGGGATACGAGCAGTACTTC. Translation gives CASSQDSVLAAGYEQYF.

This clonotype was observed a handful of times. The chain is built from TRBV10-2 and TRBJ1-1; D is uncertain. The CDR3 runs to 11 residues. In germline, CDR1 is WSHSY, CDR2 SAAADI. Trimming stripped 9 bases from V and 10 bases from J, with 15 bases between. CDR3 DNA: TGCGCCAGTTCTAACAACCGAGGAGCTTTCTTT. Its protein product is CASSNNRGAFF.

This clonotype was detected only a few times. V is TRBV12-3 or TRBV12-4 and J is TRBJ2-7, with 9 bases aligning to TRBD2. The J segment lost 6 bases and the V segment lost 7 bases, leaving 7 bases of the junction unmatched. This CDR3 has 13 amino acids. CDR3 protein: CASTSGLATEQYF. The CDR3, as DNA: TGTGCCAGCACCTCCGGACTAGCGACCGAGCAGTACTTC.

This clonotype was counted at least ten times. The V call is TRBV11-2, the J call TRBJ2-5, with D possibly TRBD1 on 5 matching bases. The length of the CDR3 is 15 residues. CDR1 and CDR2 from the germline V gene are SGHAT and FQNNGV. With 5 bases removed from V and 1 base from J, the gap between germline ends came to 14 bases. CDR3 residues: CASSPRRQLQETQYF. The DNA of the CDR3 is TGTGCCAGCAGCCCACGGCGACAGCTCCAAGAGACCCAGTACTTC.

This sequence joins TRBV2 and TRBJ1-2; D is perhaps TRBD1 (5 bases). The V end lost 10 bases, the J end lost 0 bases, and 15 bases lay between the germline ends. This CDR3 is built from 14 residues. Germline values: CDR1 SNHLY, CDR2 FYNNEI. The CDR3 DNA reads TGTGCCACCGCACTTGACAGTTCTAACTATGGCTACACCTTC. It translates to CATALDSSNYGYTF.

The V gene is TRBV7-9, the J gene TRBJ2-7, with D unresolved. The CDR3 sequence is 13 residues long. The germline CDR1 and CDR2 sequences are SEHNR and FQNEAQ (reference sequence). The V and J ends lost 3 bases and 3 bases respectively, with 9 bases between them. CDR3 in amino acids: CASSFGQHYEQYF. The CDR3 DNA sequence: TGTGCCAGCAGCTTCGGGCAGCACTACGAGCAGTACTTC.

This clonotype was observed many times. The V call is TRBV27, the J call TRBJ2-3, with D uncertain. Trimming pared 6 bases from V and 2 bases from J, leaving 9 bases between. CDR3 length: 13 amino acids. The germline CDR1 and CDR2 sequences are MNHEY and SMNVEV (reference sequence). DNA of the CDR3: TGTGCCAGCAGCCTACTCCCCACAGATACGCAGTATTTT. Its translation: CASSLLPTDTQYF.